Following are 28 T cell receptor beta chains from one sample sequenced in a study of blood T cell repertoires in COVID-19. Only in-frame clones appear in the TCRdb table, and some are missing; sequencing was by immunoSEQ multiplex PCR. The sample has fewer than 350,000 clones, over 75% seen once. The sequencing input was peripheral blood. The origin of the receptors is a woman aged 45-60 years who had recovered from COVID-19.

This clone was detected ten times or more. The V and J genes are TRBV13 and TRBJ1-2; 7 nucleotides match TRBD1. V was pared by 0 bases and J by 3 bases, with 1 base of the junction left unmatched. Germline-derived CDR1 and CDR2 are PRHDT and FYEKMQ (reference sequence). The CDR3 totals 14 residues. CDR3: CASSLGTGDYGYTF. The CDR3 nucleotides read TGTGCCAGCAGCTTAGGCACAGGGGACTATGGCTACACCTTC.

V is TRBV7-2 and J is TRBJ2-1; D perhaps matches TRBD2 (6 bases). V was pared by 2 bases and J by 6 bases, with 8 bases between. The CDR3 is made up of 13 amino acids. Germline V gives CDR1 SGHTA, CDR2 FQGNSA. The CDR3 spells CASSLLAFNEQFF. CDR3 in DNA: TGTGCCAGCAGCTTACTAGCGTTCAATGAGCAGTTCTTC.

This chain links TRBV6-5 with TRBJ2-7, with 10 bases matching TRBD2. CDR1 MNHEY and CDR2 SVGAGI come from the germline V gene. This CDR3 spans 15 amino acids. The J segment lost 3 bases and the V segment lost 5 bases, leaving 7 bases of the junction unmatched. CDR3 residues: CASSTTSGTIYEQYF. For the CDR3, the DNA is TGTGCCAGCAGTACCACTAGCGGGACAATCTACGAGCAGTACTTC.

V gene TRBV7-2 combines with J gene TRBJ2-3; TRBD2 matches at 13 bases. After removal of 5 bases from V and 1 base from J, the junction contained 3 bases not matched to a gene. The CDR3 runs to 16 residues. Germline V lookup: CDR1 SGHTA, CDR2 FQGNSA. DNA for the CDR3: TGTGCCAGCAGCAGGACTAGCGGGAGCCGCACAGATACGCAGTATTTT. This encodes CASSRTSGSRTDTQYF.

This sequence joins TRBV5-4 and TRBJ2-5; possible D gene TRBD1, 6 bases. The V and J ends lost 4 bases and 1 base respectively, with 14 bases between them. Germline loops: CDR1 SGHNT, CDR2 YYREEE (reference sequence). This CDR3 is built from 15 residues. The CDR3 sequence is CASSPTGQIQETQYF. The DNA of the CDR3 is TGTGCCAGCAGCCCGACGGGACAAATCCAAGAGACCCAGTACTTC.

This clone has only a few counts. The chain recombines TRBV2 with TRBJ1-1; a possible D gene is TRBD1 (5 bases). There are 15 residues in the CDR3. The germline gives CDR1 SNHLY, CDR2 FYNNEI. Trimming shortened V by 6 bases and J by 4 bases, and 18 bases separated the two germline ends. CDR3 nucleotide sequence: TGTGCCAGCAGAGCAGGGATGGGGATGGGCACTGAAGCTTTCTTT. As protein: CASRAGMGMGTEAFF.

The chain has TRBV11-2 and TRBJ2-1, with D perhaps matching TRBD1 (6 bases). Trimming pared 3 bases from V and 7 bases from J, leaving 13 bases between. Germline assignment: CDR1 SGHAT and CDR2 FQNNGV. The CDR3 is 14 residues long. The CDR3 DNA reads as TGTGCCAGCAGCTTGTTACAGGGTCGTAATGAGCAGTTCTTC. As protein: CASSLLQGRNEQFF.

This chain uses TRBV10-3 with TRBJ1-2; D is unclear. V was clipped by 3 bases and J by 8 bases, with 13 bases between them. The CDR3 contains 13 residues. CDR1 is ENHRY, CDR2 SYGVKD, per germline. CDR3 DNA: TGTGCCATCAGTGATCGGTGGGAGGGCGGCTACACCTTC. Translation gives CAISDRWEGGYTF.

The chain joins TRBV19 to TRBJ2-1; 10 bases fit TRBD1. The V segment lost 7 bases and the J segment 7 bases; nucleotides outside the gene matches: 7. CDR3 length equals 14 residues. Germline CDR1 is LNHDA and CDR2 is SQIVND (reference sequence). CDR3 coding DNA: TGTGCCAGTACAAGGAGACAGGGGGCTAATGAGCAGTTCTTC. Protein sequence: CASTRRQGANEQFF.

V is TRBV27 and J is TRBJ2-2; TRBD1 is a possible D gene (6 bases). V lost 2 bases and J 4 bases, leaving 14 bases between the germline ends. The CDR3 totals 16 residues. Germline V gives CDR1 MNHEY, CDR2 SMNVEV (reference sequence). This CDR3 reads CASSLGGSRGTGELFF. CDR3 bases: TGTGCCAGCAGTTTAGGGGGCTCTCGTGGCACCGGGGAGCTGTTTTTT.

The V call is TRBV15, the J call TRBJ1-4; TRBD1 matches 7 bases. This CDR3 comprises 14 residues. Germline V gives CDR1 LNHNV, CDR2 YYDKDF (reference sequence). The junction had 1 base not matched to a gene; V was cut back by 2 bases and J by 4 bases. CDR3 bases: TGTGCCACCAGCAGATGGGACAGTAATGAAAAACTGTTTTTT. It codes for CATSRWDSNEKLFF.

The chain has TRBV5-4 and TRBJ2-1; the D is unclear. CDR3 length: 15 residues. Looked up from germline, CDR1 is SGHNT and CDR2 is YYREEE (reference sequence). V shed 1 base and J shed 7 bases, with 15 bases lying between them. Here the CDR3 DNA reads TGTGCCAGCAGCTTGTCGGTCGATTCTTTAAATGAGCAGTTCTTC. Encoded protein: CASSLSVDSLNEQFF.

The chain carries TRBV5-6 and TRBJ2-5; D possibly corresponds to TRBD1 (5 bases). CDR3 length: 13 residues. V was trimmed by 1 base and J by 5 bases, leaving 9 bases between them. Germline assignment: CDR1 SGHDT and CDR2 YYEEEE. In DNA form, the CDR3 reads TGTGCCAGCAGCTTGCCAGGGATGGAGACCCAGTACTTC. Its protein is CASSLPGMETQYF.

The genes are TRBV7-9 and TRBJ2-1, with D tentatively TRBD2 (6 bases). Germline CDR1 SEHNR, CDR2 FQNEAQ (reference sequence). V was clipped by 1 base and J by 7 bases, with 17 bases between them. CDR3 length: 16 residues. This chain's CDR3 is CASSLVSGPIENEQFF. The DNA of the CDR3 is TGTGCCAGCAGCTTAGTAAGCGGGCCTATCGAAAATGAGCAGTTCTTC.

The J gene is TRBJ1-2, the V gene TRBV7-2; maybe TRBD1 (5 bases). This CDR3 spans 15 amino acids. Germline V gene sequence: CDR1 SGHTA, CDR2 FQGNSA. The V end was cut by 6 bases, the J end by 3 bases, with 17 bases between. In DNA form, the CDR3 reads TGTGCCAGCAGTCCGCCCGGAGGGGCTTACTATGGCTACACCTTC. Its translation is CASSPPGGAYYGYTF. The full variable domain, with the rest looked up from reference TRBV7-2 and TRBJ1-2, is GAGVSQSPSNKVTEKGKDVELRCDPISGHTALYWYRQSLGQGLEFLIYFQGNSAPDKSGLPSDRFSAERTGGSVSTLTIQRTQQEDSAVYLCASSPPGGAYYGYTFGSGTRLTVV.

This chain uses TRBV28 with TRBJ2-3; possible D gene TRBD1, 7 bases. Germline assignment: CDR1 MDHEN and CDR2 SYDVKM. The CDR3 spans 15 residues. V shed 6 bases and J shed 6 bases, with 19 bases lying between them. The CDR3 is CASSPGAGQTDTQYF. CDR3 sequence (DNA): TGTGCCAGCAGCCCGGGGGCGGGACAGACCGATACGCAGTATTTT. Using reference TRBV28 and TRBJ2-3 for the parts outside the CDR3, the full variable domain is DVKVTQSSRYLVKRTGEKVFLECVQDMDHENMFWYRQDPGLGLRLIYFSYDVKMKEKGDIPEGYSVSREKKERFSLILESASTNQTSMYLCASSPGAGQTDTQYFGPGTRLTVL.

This chain joins TRBV7-2 and TRBJ1-1, with TRBD1 identical over 11 bases. CDR3 length equals 14 residues. The germline CDR1 and CDR2 sequences are SGHTA and FQGNSA. V lost 6 bases, J lost 11 bases, and 11 bases stayed unmatched. CDR3 residues: CASRVDRDRGYAFF. DNA for the CDR3: TGTGCCAGCAGGGTTGACCGGGACAGGGGGTACGCTTTCTTT.

The chain recombines TRBV5-6 with TRBJ1-2; no clear D. The V and J ends lost 1 base and 2 bases respectively, with 9 bases between them. Germline V gives CDR1 SGHDT, CDR2 YYEEEE. This CDR3 contains 14 residues. In DNA form, the CDR3 reads TGTGCCAGCAGCTTGCTGCAGGTGAACTATGGCTACACCTTC. Protein: CASSLLQVNYGYTF.

This clone was recorded only once. The chain has TRBV20-1 and TRBJ2-1; maybe TRBD2 (6 bases). CDR3 length: 16 amino acids. The ends were cut back, 3 bases at V and 0 bases at J, with 15 bases in the middle. The germline V gene encodes CDR1 DFQATT and CDR2 SNEGSKA (reference sequence). The CDR3 DNA reads TGCAGTGCTAGTCCCTGGGCGGGGAGCTCCTACAATGAGCAGTTCTTC. Amino acids: CSASPWAGSSYNEQFF.

The chain has TRBV10-3 and TRBJ2-5, with a tentative D call TRBD2 (6 bases). Germline CDR1 reads ENHRY; CDR2 reads SYGVKD. V was pared by 2 bases and J by 4 bases, with 8 bases between. This CDR3 is built from 13 residues. The CDR3 nucleotides read TGTGCCATCAGTGAGCAAGCGGGAGAGACCCAGTACTTC. This sequence encodes CAISEQAGETQYF.

The V gene is TRBV28, the J gene TRBJ1-2, with D hard to call. The V gene lost 6 bases and the J gene lost 4 bases, with 18 bases spanning the gap. Germline CDR1 reads MDHEN; CDR2 reads SYDVKM. The CDR3 contains 15 residues. This chain's CDR3 is CASRSTTVDSYGYTF. The CDR3, as DNA: TGTGCCAGCAGGTCGACTACAGTTGACTCCTATGGCTACACCTTC.

The chain uses TRBV27 and TRBJ1-1; 7 nucleotides line up with TRBD1. V shed 6 bases and J 5 bases; nucleotides not matched to a gene: 6. The CDR3 is 13 residues long. In germline, CDR1 is MNHEY, CDR2 SMNVEV (reference sequence). CDR3 residues: CASRKTGITEAFF. CDR3 nucleotide sequence: TGTGCCAGCAGGAAGACAGGGATAACTGAAGCTTTCTTT.

This chain uses TRBV28 with TRBJ1-4; D may be TRBD1 (6 bases). The V gene's germline CDR1 is MDHEN and CDR2 SYDVKM. The CDR3 runs 14 residues. With 2 bases removed from V and 8 bases from J, the gap between germline ends came to 12 bases. Written as DNA, the CDR3 is TGTGCCAGCAGTTTAACAGGGAGAAAGGAAAAACTGTTTTTT. Amino acids: CASSLTGRKEKLFF.

The V gene is TRBV7-2, the J gene TRBJ2-7, with D possibly matching TRBD2 (6 bases). V was trimmed by 5 bases and J by 6 bases, leaving 11 bases between them. Germline loops: CDR1 SGHTA, CDR2 FQGNSA. The CDR3 has 12 amino acids. CDR3 in amino acids: CASSRGFGEQYF. Written as DNA, the CDR3 is TGTGCCAGCAGCCGGGGGTTCGGCGAGCAGTACTTC. Full variable domain (remainder filled in from reference TRBV7-2 and TRBJ2-7): GAGVSQSPSNKVTEKGKDVELRCDPISGHTALYWYRQSLGQGLEFLIYFQGNSAPDKSGLPSDRFSAERTGGSVSTLTIQRTQQEDSAVYLCASSRGFGEQYFGPGTRLTVT.

About this clone itself: The same CDR3 is also encoded by other DNA sequences in this sample. The genes are TRBV18 and TRBJ1-5, with 8 positions matching TRBD1. Germline V gene data show CDR1 as KGHSH and CDR2 as LQKENI. V was pared by 3 bases and J by 7 bases, with 5 bases of the junction left unmatched. The CDR3 spans 14 residues. DNA of the CDR3: TGTGCCAGCTCACCTGGACAGGGTGGGCAGCCCCAGCATTTT. Protein sequence: CASSPGQGGQPQHF.

The chain joins TRBV19 to TRBJ1-2; D gene unclear. CDR1 LNHDA and CDR2 SQIVND come from the germline V gene (reference sequence). V lost 6 bases and J 7 bases, leaving 15 bases between the germline ends. The CDR3 has 13 residues. Here the CDR3 reads CASSLGEVAGYTF. The CDR3, as DNA: TGTGCCAGTAGCCTAGGCGAGGTCGCTGGCTACACCTTC.

CDR3 DNA: TGTGCCAGCTCACCGTCAGGGGGAGTTAATGAAAAACTGTTTTTT. This translates into CASSPSGGVNEKLFF. The rearrangement joins TRBV18 to TRBJ1-4; 7 bases align to TRBD1. The V and J ends lost 3 bases and 4 bases, in that order; junction bases with no gene match: 5. CDR3 size: 15 residues. Per the germline V gene, CDR1 is KGHSH and CDR2 is LQKENI.

The chain combines TRBV5-5 with TRBJ1-3; D perhaps matches TRBD1 (5 bases). This CDR3 has 16 residues. Trimming removed 2 bases at V and 1 base at J, with 13 bases between. Germline CDR1 SGHKS, CDR2 YYEKEE (reference sequence). The CDR3 reads CASSFTGGGSGNTIYF. As DNA, the CDR3 is TGTGCCAGCAGCTTCACTGGCGGGGGATCTGGAAACACCATATATTTT.